This T cell receptor (beta chain) was captured in a study of shared clonotypes between healthy human individuals. Trimming took 2 bases from V and 7 from J, leaving 8 bases between them. Germline V gives CDR1 SGHVS, CDR2 FNYEAQ. The CDR3 loop spans 13 amino acids. Comment on this clone: Its cognate antigen is unknown.

Study-wide points: The generation probabilities recorded for non-shared clonotypes fell below those of clonotypes shared by all four donors. Donor clonotype sharing was expected to depend on sequencing depth.

Some clones are missing from TCRdb's copy, which holds only in-frame ones; the method was immunoSEQ multiplex PCR. The sample yields 2 million to 2.5 million clones, roughly 95% seen once. Caucasian adults residing in Nashville, Tennessee made up all the donors. The sequenced material came from naive CD4+ T cells sorted from blood. Sample subset: CD45RA+ positively selected. The genes are TRBV7-6 and TRBJ2-2, with a tentative D call TRBD1 (5 bases). The sequence derives from a man aged 18 to 30 in good health. CDR3 region: CASSLKGNGELFF. CDR3 nucleotides: TGTGCCAGCAGCTTAAAGGGGAACGGGGAGCTGTTTTTT.